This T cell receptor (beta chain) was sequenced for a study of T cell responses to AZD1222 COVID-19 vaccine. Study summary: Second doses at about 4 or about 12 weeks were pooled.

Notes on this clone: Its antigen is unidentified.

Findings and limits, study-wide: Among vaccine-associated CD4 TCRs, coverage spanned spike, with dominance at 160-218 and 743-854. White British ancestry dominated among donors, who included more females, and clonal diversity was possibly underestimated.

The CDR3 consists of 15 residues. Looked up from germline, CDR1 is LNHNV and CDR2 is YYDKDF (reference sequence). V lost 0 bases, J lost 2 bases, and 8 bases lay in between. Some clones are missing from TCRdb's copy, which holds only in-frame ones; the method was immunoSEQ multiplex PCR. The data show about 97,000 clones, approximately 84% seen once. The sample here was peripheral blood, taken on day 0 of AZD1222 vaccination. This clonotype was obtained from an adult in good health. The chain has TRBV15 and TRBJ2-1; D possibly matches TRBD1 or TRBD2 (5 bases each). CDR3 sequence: CATSRDQGAYNEQFF. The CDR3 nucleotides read TGTGCCACCAGCAGAGATCAGGGAGCCTACAATGAGCAGTTCTTC.